These 8 T cell receptor beta chains were sequenced from one sample in a study of shared clonotypes between healthy human individuals. The protocol was immunoSEQ multiplex PCR, while the TCRdb copy is restricted to in-frame clones and leaves out a portion. The sample records approximately 2,000,000 clones, about nine tenths being singletons. The source material was naive CD4+ T cells from PBMCs. Described subset: CD45RA+ positively selected. These receptors came from a man younger than 30 in good health. Some clones in this sample may be carry-over from other donors' samples.

This rearrangement joins TRBV6-5 to TRBJ1-1, with TRBD1 matching over 9 bases. With 5 bases clipped from V and 5 bases from J, the junction kept 9 bases outside the gene matches. Germline V gene lookup returns CDR1 MNHEY and CDR2 SVGAGI. The CDR3 covers 15 residues. The CDR3 DNA reads as TGTGCCAGCAGTGCAGGGACAGGGCCCGAAACTGAAGCTTTCTTT. Residues: CASSAGTGPETEAFF.

The chain carries TRBV11-3 and TRBJ2-3; no clear D. The CDR3 sequence is 14 residues long. The germline V and J ends were trimmed by 2 bases and 2 bases, with 8 bases remaining between them. Germline V gives CDR1 SGHNT, CDR2 YENEEA. CDR3 protein: CASSLSQITDTQYF. In nucleotides, the CDR3 is TGTGCCAGCAGCTTATCGCAGATCACAGATACGCAGTATTTT.

The rearrangement links TRBV28 to TRBJ2-4; the D call may be TRBD1 or TRBD2 (7 bases each). Trimming took 7 bases from V and 3 from J, leaving 16 bases between them. Germline assignment: CDR1 MDHEN and CDR2 SYDVKM. CDR3 length: 15 residues. The CDR3 sequence: CASTVTGEGKNIQYF. CDR3 nucleotides: TGTGCCAGCACCGTTACAGGGGAGGGCAAAAACATTCAGTACTTC.

The chain combines TRBV14 with TRBJ2-1, with 9 bases matching TRBD1. The CDR3 spans 18 residues. The junction had 10 bases not matched to a gene; V was cut back by 2 bases and J by 2 bases. The germline V gene encodes CDR1 SGHDN and CDR2 FVKESK. CDR3: CASSQTGTGSGTYNEQFF. In DNA, the CDR3 is TGTGCCAGCAGCCAAACCGGGACAGGGAGCGGGACCTACAATGAGCAGTTCTTC.

In DNA form, the CDR3 reads TGTGCCACCAGTATCGGACGTGAGCAGTTCTTC. It translates to CATSIGREQFF. The chain joins TRBV15 to TRBJ2-1; D gene uncertain. From germline, CDR1 is LNHNV and CDR2 YYDKDF (reference sequence). This CDR3 contains 11 residues. Trimming took 6 bases from V and 9 from J, leaving 9 bases between them. Combining the CDR3 with reference TRBV15 and TRBJ2-1 gives the whole variable domain DAMVIQNPRYQVTQFGKPVTLSCSQTLNHNVMYWYQQKSSQAPKLLFHYYDKDFNNEADTPDNFQSRRPNTSFCFLDIRSPGLGDTAMYLCATSIGREQFFGPGTRLTVL.

The V call is TRBV29-1, the J call TRBJ2-2, with 8 nucleotides matching TRBD2. The ends lost 7 bases at V and 7 bases at J; junction bases unmatched: 14. This CDR3 is 15 amino acids long. CDR1 and CDR2 from the germline V gene are SQVTM and ANQGSEA. CDR3: CSAQRAGVGLGELFF. DNA for the CDR3: TGCAGCGCCCAGAGAGCGGGAGTTGGACTCGGGGAGCTGTTTTTT.

J is TRBJ1-5 and V is TRBV5-1; D perhaps matches TRBD1 (6 bases). The germline V and J ends were trimmed by 4 bases and 5 bases, with 13 bases remaining between them. Germline assignment: CDR1 SGHRS and CDR2 YFSETQ. The CDR3 runs to 14 residues. DNA of the CDR3: TGCGCCAGCAGCGGTGGAGGGGGGGATCAGCCCCAGCATTTT. Translation gives CASSGGGGDQPQHF.

V gene TRBV19 combines with J gene TRBJ1-4; maybe TRBD1 (5 bases). The germline CDR1 and CDR2 sequences are LNHDA and SQIVND (reference sequence). The germline V and J ends were trimmed by 8 bases and 0 bases, with 10 bases remaining between them. This CDR3 spans 14 amino acids. CDR3 nucleotide sequence: TGTGCCAGTCGGGACGGTTCAACTAATGAAAAACTGTTTTTT. This encodes CASRDGSTNEKLFF.